This T cell receptor beta chain was recorded in a study of blood T cell repertoires in COVID-19. Study summary: From the United States, Italy and Spain came samples of acute and convalescent COVID-19. PBMCs, B-cell-depleted T cells, or T cells were the source of the cDNA or gDNA that made up the material.

Measured with immunoSEQ multiplex PCR; TCRdb has only the in-frame clones, and not every one. The table includes some 29,000 clones, more than 70% detected once. V shed 2 bases and J 2 bases; nucleotides not matched to a gene: 8. Germline V gene lookup returns CDR1 MGHRA and CDR2 YSYEKL. The CDR3 is 16 amino acids. The sequenced material came from peripheral blood. The V and J genes are TRBV4-1 and TRBJ2-7, with 8 bases lining up with TRBD2. The receptor was derived from a human donor in a cohort sampled during active COVID-19. CDR3 sequence reads: CASSQLEGAGAYEQYF. The CDR3, as DNA: TGCGCCAGCAGCCAATTGGAAGGAGCGGGAGCCTACGAGCAGTACTTC.